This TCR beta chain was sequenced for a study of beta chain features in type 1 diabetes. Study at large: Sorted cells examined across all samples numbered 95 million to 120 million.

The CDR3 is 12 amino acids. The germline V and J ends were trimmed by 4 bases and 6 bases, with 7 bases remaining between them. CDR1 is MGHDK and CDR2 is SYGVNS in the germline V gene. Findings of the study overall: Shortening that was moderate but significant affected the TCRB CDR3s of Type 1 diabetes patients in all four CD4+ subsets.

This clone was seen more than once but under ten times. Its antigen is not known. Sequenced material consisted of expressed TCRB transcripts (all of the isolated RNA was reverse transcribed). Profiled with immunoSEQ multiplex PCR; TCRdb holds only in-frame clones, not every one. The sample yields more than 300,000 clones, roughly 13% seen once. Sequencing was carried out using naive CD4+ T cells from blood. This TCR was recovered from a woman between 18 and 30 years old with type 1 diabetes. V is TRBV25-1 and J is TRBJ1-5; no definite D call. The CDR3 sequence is CASSGSGQPQHF. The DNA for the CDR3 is TGTGCCAGCAGTGGATCGGGTCAGCCCCAGCATTTT.